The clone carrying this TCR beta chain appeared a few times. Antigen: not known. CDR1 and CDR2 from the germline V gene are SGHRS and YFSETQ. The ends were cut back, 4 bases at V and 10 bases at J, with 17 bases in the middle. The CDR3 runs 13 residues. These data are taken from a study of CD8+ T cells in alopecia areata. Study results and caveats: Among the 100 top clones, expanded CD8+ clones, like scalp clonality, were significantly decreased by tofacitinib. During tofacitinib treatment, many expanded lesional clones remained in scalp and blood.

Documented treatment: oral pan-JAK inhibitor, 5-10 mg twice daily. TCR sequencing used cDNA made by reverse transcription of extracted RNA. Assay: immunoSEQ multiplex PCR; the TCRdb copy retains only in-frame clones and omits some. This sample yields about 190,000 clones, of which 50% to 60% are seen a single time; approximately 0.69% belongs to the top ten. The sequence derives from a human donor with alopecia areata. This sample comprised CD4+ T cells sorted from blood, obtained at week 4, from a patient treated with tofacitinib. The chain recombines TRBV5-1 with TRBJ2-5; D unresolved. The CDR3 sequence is CASSLVVGVDQYF. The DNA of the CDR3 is TGCGCCAGCAGCCTCGTCGTTGGAGTGGACCAGTACTTC.